These 20 T cell receptor beta chains were sequenced from one sample in a study of Ad26.COV2.S vaccination and SARS-CoV-2 variants. Regarding treatment: about 20 received Ad26.COV2.S at low or high dose, single or two shots; 5 received placebo; per-sample allocation not given. Collection of the samples took place on day 63 after the first injection of vaccine or placebo. The repertoire was sequenced with immunoSEQ multiplex PCR; TCRdb's copy has only in-frame clones and lacks some. This table holds hundreds of thousands of clones, 89% found once. The sample consisted of peripheral blood, taken in a trial of Ad26.COV2.S vaccine versus placebo. The receptors here all came from a person between 18 and 65 years old who received the Ad26.COV2.S COVID-19 vaccine or a placebo.

The V call is TRBV19, the J call TRBJ2-3; 7 bases map to TRBD1. The V and J ends lost 5 bases and 6 bases, in that order; junction bases with no gene match: 5. This CDR3 has 13 residues. Germline V CDR1 and CDR2: LNHDA, SQIVND (reference sequence). The CDR3 DNA reads TGTGCCAGTAGTCAGGGGGTCGGGGATACGCAGTATTTT. Translating gives CASSQGVGDTQYF.

This clone has only a few counts. The chain recombines TRBV10-2 with TRBJ1-5; TRBD1 might be the D (6 bases). Germline loops: CDR1 WSHSY, CDR2 SAAADI. Trimming took 6 bases from V and 3 from J, leaving 9 bases between them. The CDR3 is 13 residues long. The CDR3 nucleotides are TGCGCCAGCAGAGGACAGCTCAATCAGCCCCAGCATTTT. This gives the protein CASRGQLNQPQHF.

The chain couples TRBV12-5 to TRBJ1-5, with D maybe TRBD1 (5 bases). The V end lost 0 bases, the J end lost 11 bases, and 11 bases lay between the germline ends. The CDR3 loop spans 13 amino acids. The germline gives CDR1 LGHNT, CDR2 FRNRAP. CDR3 protein: CASGLVGVRAQHF. The CDR3, as DNA: TGTGCTAGTGGTTTGGTGGGGGTCAGGGCCCAGCATTTT.

The chain recombines TRBV3-1 (or the pseudogene TRBV3-2) with TRBJ2-1, with D uncertain. The CDR3 runs 13 residues. V lost 1 base and J lost 7, with 8 bases in between. CDR1 and CDR2 (germline): LGHDT, YNNKEL (reference sequence). The CDR3 spells CASSQAFNNEQFF. In DNA form, the CDR3 reads TGTGCCAGCAGCCAAGCTTTTAATAATGAGCAGTTCTTC.

The gene calls are TRBV6-6 and TRBJ2-7; 7 bases are shared with TRBD1. CDR3 length: 14 residues. Germline CDR1 MNHNY, CDR2 SVGAGI (reference sequence). V gave up 4 bases and J gave up 5 bases; unmatched junction bases: 8. This chain's CDR3 is CASSLTGERNEQYF. The CDR3 nucleotides read TGTGCCAGCAGTTTAACAGGGGAGAGGAACGAGCAGTACTTC.

The genes are TRBV5-1 and TRBJ1-1; weak D call: TRBD1 (6 bases). Germline CDR1 is SGHRS and CDR2 is YFSETQ. The ends were cut back, 1 base at V and 6 bases at J, with 13 bases in the middle. The CDR3 length is 14 residues. DNA of the CDR3: TGCGCCAGCAGCTTGAACCTGGACAGTTCTGAAGCTTTCTTT. Residues: CASSLNLDSSEAFF.

A word on this clone: Other DNA sequences in this specimen translate into the identical CDR3. J is TRBJ2-2 and V is TRBV5-1, with D unclear. The CDR3 has 15 residues. Germline CDR1 is SGHRS and CDR2 is YFSETQ. Trimming stripped 0 bases from V and 3 bases from J, with 9 bases between. The CDR3 here is CASSLAGEYTGELFF. The CDR3 coding sequence is TGCGCCAGCAGCTTGGCCGGCGAATACACCGGGGAGCTGTTTTTT.

The rearrangement uses TRBV11-2 and TRBJ2-7, with 7 bases that match TRBD2. Per the germline V gene, CDR1 is SGHAT and CDR2 is FQNNGV. The CDR3 runs 14 residues. V dropped 5 bases and J dropped 0; count of bases not matched to a gene: 4. CDR3 DNA sequence: TGTGCCAGCAGCATAAGCGGGACCTCCTACGAGCAGTACTTC. It encodes CASSISGTSYEQYF.

The rearrangement links TRBV10-2 to TRBJ2-7; D unclear. The CDR3 spans 14 residues. Germline CDR1 is WSHSY and CDR2 is SAAADI. The V end was cut by 5 bases, the J end by 0 bases, with 11 bases between. CDR3 protein: CASSITQNSYEQYF. The DNA of the CDR3 is TGCGCCAGCAGTATTACGCAGAACTCCTACGAGCAGTACTTC.

The genes are TRBV6-5 and TRBJ2-7, with a possible D match to TRBD2 (5 bases). V gave up 2 bases and J gave up 0 bases, with 8 bases separating them. This CDR3 is 14 amino acids long. CDR1 MNHEY and CDR2 SVGAGI come from the germline V gene. The DNA for the CDR3 is TGTGCCAGCAGTTACGCGGGCGTCTCCTACGAGCAGTACTTC. Its protein product is CASSYAGVSYEQYF.

The chain is built from TRBV7-9 and TRBJ2-7; the D is unclear. CDR1 is SEHNR and CDR2 is FQNEAQ in the germline V gene (reference sequence). The V gene lost 4 bases and the J gene lost 3 bases, with 10 bases spanning the gap. The CDR3 has 13 amino acids. The CDR3 sequence: CASSWTYNYEQYF. The CDR3 DNA reads as TGTGCCAGCAGCTGGACGTACAACTACGAGCAGTACTTC.

The chain uses TRBV6-7 and TRBJ2-3, with 12 positions matching TRBD1. TRBV6-7 is marked as an open reading frame, function uncertain. This CDR3 comprises 15 residues. V was pared by 10 bases and J by 3 bases, with 8 bases of the junction left unmatched. DNA for the CDR3: TGTGCCACCAGCCGGGACAGGGGGCTGACAGATACGCAGTATTTT. This sequence encodes CATSRDRGLTDTQYF.

J is TRBJ1-1 and V is TRBV30, with D unclear. Germline-derived CDR1 and CDR2 are GTSNPN and SVGIG (reference sequence). V gave up 0 bases and J gave up 6 bases, with 14 bases separating them. CDR3 length equals 14 residues. The CDR3 sequence is CAWSVIGRRAEAFF. As DNA, the CDR3 is TGTGCCTGGAGTGTAATAGGGCGGAGGGCTGAAGCTTTCTTT. The whole variable domain, remainder taken from reference TRBV30 and TRBJ1-1, is SQTIHQWPATLVQPVGSPLSLECTVEGTSNPNLYWYRQAAGRGLQLLFYSVGIGQISSEVPQNLSASRPQDRQFILSSKKLLLSDSGFYLCAWSVIGRRAEAFFGQGTRLTVV.

In the case of this clone: The sample holds other DNA sequences that translate to the same CDR3. The genes are TRBV5-1 and TRBJ1-4; 8 bases line up with TRBD1. The CDR3 consists of 14 residues. The V and J ends lost 1 base and 5 bases, in that order; junction bases with no gene match: 1. Germline V gene sequence: CDR1 SGHRS, CDR2 YFSETQ. CDR3 sequence (DNA): TGCGCCAGCAGCTTGACAGGGGGAAATGAAAAACTGTTTTTT. Residues: CASSLTGGNEKLFF.

This chain links TRBV7-6 with TRBJ2-7; 10 bases map to TRBD1. Losses at the gene ends were 3 bases for V and 3 bases for J; bases not matched to a gene: 5. CDR3 size: 15 residues. Germline CDR1 and CDR2: SGHVS and FNYEAQ. The CDR3 loop is CASSLGQGNFYEQYF. The DNA of the CDR3 is TGTGCCAGCAGCTTGGGACAGGGGAATTTCTACGAGCAGTACTTC. Together with reference TRBV7-6 and TRBJ2-7, the CDR3 gives the full variable domain: GAGVSQSPRYKVTKRGQDVALRCDPISGHVSLYWYRQALGQGPEFLTYFNYEAQQDKSGLPNDRFSAERPEGSISTLTIQRTEQRDSAMYRCASSLGQGNFYEQYFGPGTRLTVT.

V usage is TRBV4-3 and J usage is TRBJ1-6; TRBD1 might be the D (6 bases). Germline CDR1 and CDR2: LGHNA and YSLEER. Trimming removed 5 bases at V and 6 bases at J, with 11 bases between. The CDR3 runs to 14 residues. This CDR3 is CASSKVGGNSPLHF. The DNA of the CDR3 is TGCGCCAGCAGCAAGGTAGGGGGTAATTCACCCCTCCACTTT.

The V and J genes are TRBV6-6 and TRBJ2-3, with a weak D call TRBD1 (6 bases). Germline assignment: CDR1 MNHNY and CDR2 SVGAGI (reference sequence). The V and J ends lost 6 bases and 2 bases respectively, with 18 bases between them. The CDR3 covers 16 residues. Written as DNA, the CDR3 is TGTGCCAGCAGCAAGGGGGTAGCGTTACTCACAGATACGCAGTATTTT. This codes for CASSKGVALLTDTQYF.

The rearrangement uses TRBV5-1 and TRBJ2-5; TRBD2 aligns across 8 bases. V was clipped by 4 bases and J by 5 bases; unmatched bases: 10. Germline V lookup: CDR1 SGHRS, CDR2 YFSETQ. There are 15 residues in the CDR3. In DNA form, the CDR3 reads TGCGCCAGCAGCCCGCAAGGAGCGGGGGAGGAGACCCAGTACTTC. It is translated as CASSPQGAGEETQYF.

Concerning this clone: The same CDR3 arises from other DNA sequences in this sample as well. V is TRBV5-6 and J is TRBJ1-4; unclear D gene. The CDR3 has 14 residues. Germline CDR1 and CDR2: SGHDT and YYEEEE. The V end lost 3 bases, the J end lost 0 bases, and 6 bases lay between the germline ends. The CDR3 bases are TGTGCCAGCAGCTCTCCAGCAACTAATGAAAAACTGTTTTTT. It yields the protein CASSSPATNEKLFF.

There are a few counts of this clone. This rearrangement joins TRBV9 to TRBJ2-7; D ambiguous. V dropped 2 bases and J dropped 2 bases, with 11 bases sitting between them. The CDR3 has 14 residues. The germline gives CDR1 SGDLS, CDR2 YYNGEE. The CDR3 DNA sequence: TGTGCCAGCAGCGTCGGAGACCCGACCTACGAGCAGTACTTC. Encoded protein: CASSVGDPTYEQYF. The full variable domain, completed using reference TRBV9 and TRBJ2-7, is DSGVTQTPKHLITATGQRVTLRCSPRSGDLSVYWYQQSLDQGLQFLIQYYNGEERAKGNILERFSAQQFPDLHSELNLSSLELGDSALYFCASSVGDPTYEQYFGPGTRLTVT.